Included here is one TCR beta chain sequence, with context. The source of the sample is a study of STAT5B mutations in CD4+ large granular lymphocyte leukemia. The survey-level immunoSEQ assay was used. Profiling relied on immunoSEQ multiplex PCR, and the TCRdb table lists in-frame clones only, not all of them. The table has 3,500 to 5,500 clones, around four fifths seen once; the top ten hold approximately 8.4%. Germline V lookup: CDR1 SGHAT, CDR2 FQNNGV. V was clipped by 0 bases and J by 6 bases, with 6 bases between them. CDR3 size: 13 residues. The rearrangement joins TRBV11-2 to TRBJ1-5; D remains ambiguous. This receptor was taken from a man between 65 and 85 years old with CD4+ T-cell large granular lymphocyte leukemia. Material: PBMCs. This chain's CDR3 is CASSLEPGQPQHF. The CDR3 nucleotides read TGTGCCAGCAGCTTAGAACCGGGTCAGCCCCAGCATTTT.